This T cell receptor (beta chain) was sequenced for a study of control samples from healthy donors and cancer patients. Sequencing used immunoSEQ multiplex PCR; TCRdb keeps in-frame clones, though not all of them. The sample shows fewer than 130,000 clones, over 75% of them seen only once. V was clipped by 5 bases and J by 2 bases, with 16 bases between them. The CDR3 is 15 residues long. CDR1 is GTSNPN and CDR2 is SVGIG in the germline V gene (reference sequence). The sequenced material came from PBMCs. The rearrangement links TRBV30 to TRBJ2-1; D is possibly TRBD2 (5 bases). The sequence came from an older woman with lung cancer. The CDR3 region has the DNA TGTGCCTGGTCCCTAAACGGGGTTCCCTACAATGAGCAGTTCTTC. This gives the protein CAWSLNGVPYNEQFF.